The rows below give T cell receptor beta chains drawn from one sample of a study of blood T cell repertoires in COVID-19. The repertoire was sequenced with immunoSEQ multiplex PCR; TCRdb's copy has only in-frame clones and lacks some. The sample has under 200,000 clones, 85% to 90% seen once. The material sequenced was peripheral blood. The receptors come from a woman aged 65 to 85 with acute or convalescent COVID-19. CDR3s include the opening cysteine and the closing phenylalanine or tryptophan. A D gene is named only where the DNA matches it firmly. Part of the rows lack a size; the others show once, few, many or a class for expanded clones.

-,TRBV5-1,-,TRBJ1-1,TGCGCCAGCAGCTTAGCTGGTACCCCGAACACTGAAGCTTTCTTT,CASSLAGTPNTEAFF
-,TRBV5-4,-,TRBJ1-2,TGTGCCAGCAGCTCCACCGGGGAGACTTTCTCAATAAACTATGGCTACACCTTC,CASSSTGETFSINYGYTF
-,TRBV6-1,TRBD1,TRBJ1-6,TGTGCCAGCAGTGTTGGGGACAGGGGGTACGATAATTCACCCCTCCACTTT,CASSVGDRGYDNSPLHF
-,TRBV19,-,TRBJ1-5,TGTGCCAGTAACACAGGGATATTGAGCAATCAGCCCCAGCATTTT,CASNTGILSNQPQHF
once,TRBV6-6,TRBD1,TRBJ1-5,TGTGCCAGCAGTACAGGGACAGGACTTTCCAATCAGCCCCAGCATTTT,CASSTGTGLSNQPQHF
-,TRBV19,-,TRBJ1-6,TGTGCCAGTAGTATAACTGGAGATTCACCCCTCCACTTT,CASSITGDSPLHF
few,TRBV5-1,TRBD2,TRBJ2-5,TGCGCCAGCAGCCCCATTCCTAGCGGGGGACAAGAGACCCAGTACTTC,CASSPIPSGGQETQYF
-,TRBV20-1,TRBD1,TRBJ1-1,TGCAGTGCTGCAGGGGGAAAGACAGCTTTCTTT,CSAAGGKTAFF
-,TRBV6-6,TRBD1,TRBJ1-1,TGTGCCAGCAGTCGAAATAGAAACAGGGGATTGAACACTGAAGCTTTCTTT,CASSRNRNRGLNTEAFF
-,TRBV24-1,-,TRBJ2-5,TGTGCCACCAGTGATTTAGGTCCGGGACATACCCAAGAGACCCAGTACTTC,CATSDLGPGHTQETQYF
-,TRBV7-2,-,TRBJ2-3,TGTGCCAGCAGTCGCAGACTGGGTGACACAGATACGCAGTATTTT,CASSRRLGDTDTQYF
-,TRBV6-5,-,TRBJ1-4,TGTGCCAGCAGTTCCCGCCAGGCCGCAACTAATGAAAAACTGTTTTTT,CASSSRQAATNEKLFF
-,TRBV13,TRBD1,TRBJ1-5,TGTGCCAGCAGACGCAGGGGGCTGGGGCAGCCCCAGCATTTT,CASRRRGLGQPQHF
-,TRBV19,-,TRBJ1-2,TGTGCCAGCAGCCGCCTAGGACAGAACTATGGCTACACCTTC,CASSRLGQNYGYTF
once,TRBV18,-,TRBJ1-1,TGTGCCAGCTCACCATTGAGCGGGAACACTGAAGCTTTCTTT,CASSPLSGNTEAFF
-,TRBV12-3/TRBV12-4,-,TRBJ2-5,TGTGCCAGCAGTAGGGGCGAGACCCAGTACTTC,CASSRGETQYF
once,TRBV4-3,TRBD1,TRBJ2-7,TGCGCCAGCAGCCAAGATCGGACAGGGCTAAGGGACGAGCAGTACTTC,CASSQDRTGLRDEQYF
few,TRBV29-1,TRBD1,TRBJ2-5,TGCAGCGTTCAATACAGGGGGCCGTGGGAGACCCAGTACTTC,CSVQYRGPWETQYF
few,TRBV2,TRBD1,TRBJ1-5,TGTGCCAGCAGCGCAACAGGGGGCGATCAGCCCCAGCATTTT,CASSATGGDQPQHF
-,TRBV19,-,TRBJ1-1,TGTGCCAGTACCACCCGACGGGACACTGAAGCTTTCTTT,CASTTRRDTEAFF
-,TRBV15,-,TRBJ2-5,TGTGCCACCAGTCTCGGGGAGACCCAGTACTTC,CATSLGETQYF
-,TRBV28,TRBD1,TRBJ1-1,TGTGCCAGCAGTTTCGAGGACAGGTGGGGAGAAGCTTTCTTT,CASSFEDRWGEAFF
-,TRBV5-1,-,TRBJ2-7,TGCGCCAGCAGCCTCAACTCCGACAGGTACGAGCAGTACTTC,CASSLNSDRYEQYF
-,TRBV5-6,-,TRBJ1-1,TGTGCCAGCAGCTCCAACTACCGGGGGGCGAACACTGAAGCTTTCTTT,CASSSNYRGANTEAFF
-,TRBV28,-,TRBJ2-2,TGTGCCAGCTCCCCCGGAGGGAGCACCGGGGAGCTGTTTTTT,CASSPGGSTGELFF
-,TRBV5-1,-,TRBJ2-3,TGCGCCAGCAGCTTGGGACGGGAAGGCACAGATACGCAGTATTTT,CASSLGREGTDTQYF
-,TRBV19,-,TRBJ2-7,TGTGCCAGTAGGGAGATTGGCACCTACGAGCAGTACTTC,CASREIGTYEQYF
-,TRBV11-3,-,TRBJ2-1,TGTGCCAGCAGCTTAGGGGGCGGGAATCTTAATGAGCAGTTCTTC,CASSLGGGNLNEQFF
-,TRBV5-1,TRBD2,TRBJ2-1,TGCGCCAGCAGCTTGAGTGGAGGCGGGAGGGCCGCTAATGAGCAGTTCTTC,CASSLSGGGRAANEQFF
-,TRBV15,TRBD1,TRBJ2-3,TGTGCCACCAGTAGGACAGGGGATGGCACAGATACGCAGTATTTT,CATSRTGDGTDTQYF
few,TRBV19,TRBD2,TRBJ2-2,TGTGCCAGTAGCGATTCGCGGGGTAGCGGGAGGTCCGGGGAGCTGTTTTTT,CASSDSRGSGRSGELFF
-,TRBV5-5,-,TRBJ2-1,TGTGCCAGCAGCCTAAGGGGAGACAGGTGGAGCTCCTACAATGAGCAGTTCTTC,CASSLRGDRWSSYNEQFF
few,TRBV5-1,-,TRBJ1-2,TGCGCCAGCAGCTTGGGTGACACCCGGACGGGGGGCTACACCTTC,CASSLGDTRTGGYTF
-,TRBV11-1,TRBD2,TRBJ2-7,TGTGCCAGCAGCCCCATGGCGGGAGGTCATCACGAGCAGTACTTC,CASSPMAGGHHEQYF
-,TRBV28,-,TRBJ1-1,TGTGCCAGCAGTTTGTTGAGGTCTGAAGCTTTCTTT,CASSLLRSEAFF
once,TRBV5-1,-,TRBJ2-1,TGCGCCAGCAGCTTGCTTGGCTGGTATGAGGACAATGAGCAGTTCTTC,CASSLLGWYEDNEQFF
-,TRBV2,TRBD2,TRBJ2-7,TGTGCCAGCAGCGGGACTAGCGGGAGGAGCCGGGGGCAGTACTTC,CASSGTSGRSRGQYF
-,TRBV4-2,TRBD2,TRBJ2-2,TGTGCCAGCAGCCAGTCTGGGGGGGGAGGAATCAGGGAGCTGTTTTTT,CASSQSGGGGIRELFF
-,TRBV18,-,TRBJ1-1,TGTGCCAGCTCACCGCTGGCCAGGGCGGAAACTAAAAACGAAGCTTTCTTT,CASSPLARAETKNEAFF
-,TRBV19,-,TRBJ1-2,TGTGCCAGTAGCCCCAGGGTTAACTATGGCTACACCTTC,CASSPRVNYGYTF
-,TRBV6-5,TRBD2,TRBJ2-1,TGTGCCAGCAGGTTAACTAGCGGGGACTACAATGAGCAGTTCTTC,CASRLTSGDYNEQFF
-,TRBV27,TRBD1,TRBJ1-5,TGTGCCAGCAGTCCAGGACAGGGATGGCAGCCCCAGCATTTT,CASSPGQGWQPQHF
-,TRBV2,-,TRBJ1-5,TGTGCCAGCAGTGGCCAAAGGGGGTCGGGTCAGCCCCAGCATTTT,CASSGQRGSGQPQHF
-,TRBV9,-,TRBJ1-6,TGTGCCAGCAGCTCAGGGGTGTCCTATAATTCACCCCTCCACTTT,CASSSGVSYNSPLHF
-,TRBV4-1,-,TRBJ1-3,TGCGCCAGCAGCCCACACGGTACAGCGGCGGACACCATATATTTT,CASSPHGTAADTIYF
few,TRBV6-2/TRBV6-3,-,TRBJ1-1,TGTGCCAGCAGTTACCGACAGCAGAACACTGAAGCTTTCTTT,CASSYRQQNTEAFF
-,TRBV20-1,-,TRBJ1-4,TGCAGTGCTAGTCAAGGGGCAACTAATGAAAAACTGTTTTTT,CSASQGATNEKLFF
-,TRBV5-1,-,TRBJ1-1,TGCGCCAGCACCGCGGGGCCGGGGTCCACTGAAGCTTTCTTT,CASTAGPGSTEAFF
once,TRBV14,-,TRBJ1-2,TGTGCCAGCAGCCCCGGTAGTTACCTTACGTATGGCTACACCTTC,CASSPGSYLTYGYTF
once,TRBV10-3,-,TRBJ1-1,TGTGCCATCAGTGAGTCTCAGGTTCACACTGAAGCTTTCTTT,CAISESQVHTEAFF
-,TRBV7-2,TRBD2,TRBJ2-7,TGTGCCAGCAGCATGACTAGCGGGCCCTACGAGCAGTACTTC,CASSMTSGPYEQYF
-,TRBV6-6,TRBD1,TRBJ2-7,TGTGCCAGCAGGGGACAGGATTCCTACGAGCAGTACTTC,CASRGQDSYEQYF
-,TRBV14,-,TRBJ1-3,TGTGCCAGCAGCCAAGCAATCTCTGGAAACACCATATATTTT,CASSQAISGNTIYF
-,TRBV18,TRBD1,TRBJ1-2,TGTGCCAGCTCACCGACAGGGGACTATGGCTACACCTTC,CASSPTGDYGYTF
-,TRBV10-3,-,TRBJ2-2,TGTGCCATCAGGGACTCCGGGGAGCTGTTTTTT,CAIRDSGELFF
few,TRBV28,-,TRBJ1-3,TGTGCCAGCAGCACACTCAGGGGTTGGGGAAACACCATATATTTT,CASSTLRGWGNTIYF
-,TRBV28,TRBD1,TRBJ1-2,TGTGCCAGCAGGGGTACAGGGGGCGGAGGCTATGGCTACACCTTC,CASRGTGGGGYGYTF
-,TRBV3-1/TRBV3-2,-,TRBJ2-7,TGTGCCAGCAGCCCGGAGGTCCCCTACGAGCAGTACTTC,CASSPEVPYEQYF
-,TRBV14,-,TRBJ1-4,TGTGCCAGCAGCCCGAGGGGGTTCAGCGATGAAAAACTGTTTTTT,CASSPRGFSDEKLFF